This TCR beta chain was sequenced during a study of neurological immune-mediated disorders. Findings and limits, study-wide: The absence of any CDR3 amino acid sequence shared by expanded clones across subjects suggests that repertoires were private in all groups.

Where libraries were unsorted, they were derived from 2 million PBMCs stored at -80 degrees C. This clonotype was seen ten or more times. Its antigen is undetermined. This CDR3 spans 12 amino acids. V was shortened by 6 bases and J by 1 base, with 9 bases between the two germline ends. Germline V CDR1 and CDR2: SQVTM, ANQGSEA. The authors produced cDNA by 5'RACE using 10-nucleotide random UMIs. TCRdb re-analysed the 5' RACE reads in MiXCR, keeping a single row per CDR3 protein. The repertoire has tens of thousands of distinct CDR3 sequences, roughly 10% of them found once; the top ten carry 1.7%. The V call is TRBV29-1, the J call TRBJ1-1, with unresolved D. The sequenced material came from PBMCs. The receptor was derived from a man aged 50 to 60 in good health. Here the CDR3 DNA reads TGCAGCGTAGGATCAGCGAACACTGAAGCTTTCTTT. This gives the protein CSVGSANTEAFF. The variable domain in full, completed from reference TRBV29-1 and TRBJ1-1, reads SAVISQKPSRDICQRGTSLTIQCQVDSQVTMMFWYRQQPGQSLTLIATANQGSEATYESGFVIDKFPISRPNLTFSTLTVSNMSPEDSSIYLCSVGSANTEAFFGQGTRLTVV.